Listed below are T cell receptor beta chains from one sample, sequenced in a study of human T cells and chemical hapten exposure. MiXCR, applied by TCRdb to the RACE reads, yields one record per CDR3 protein. The sample lists approximately 97,000 distinct CDR3 sequences, about an eighth seen once, with roughly 3.1% in the top ten. The sample consisted of whole blood, taken in connection with sensitization to the hapten diphenylcyclopropenone (DPC). These receptors all stem from a middle-aged woman with alopecia areata. Some clones in this sample may be carry-over from other donors' samples. Each CDR3 is given with its conserved first and last residue. Fields, in order: D gene, J gene, V gene, clone size, CDR3 DNA, CDR3 protein. D genes are given only for firm matches. The size field is filled for only some rows; it gives once, few, many or a size class.

D gene: -
J gene: TRBJ1-5
V gene: TRBV4-1
clone size: -
CDR3 DNA: TGCGCCAGCAGCCAAGCGGGCGGTAGCAATCAGCCCCAGCATTTT
CDR3 protein: CASSQAGGSNQPQHF

D gene: TRBD1
J gene: TRBJ2-2
V gene: TRBV12-3/TRBV12-4
clone size: many
CDR3 DNA: TGTGCCAGCACCCAAGAGGGACAGCTCCCCGGGGAGCTGTTTTTT
CDR3 protein: CASTQEGQLPGELFF

D gene: -
J gene: TRBJ2-2
V gene: TRBV6-2/TRBV6-3
clone size: many
CDR3 DNA: TGTGCCAGCAGCCTCTCCAGGGGCGCGAACACCGGGGAGCTGTTTTTT
CDR3 protein: CASSLSRGANTGELFF

D gene: TRBD2
J gene: TRBJ2-5
V gene: TRBV18
clone size: few
CDR3 DNA: TGTGCCAGCTCACCCGGATTGAAGCGGGAGGGGACCCAGTACTTC
CDR3 protein: CASSPGLKREGTQYF

D gene: -
J gene: TRBJ1-1
V gene: TRBV9
clone size: many
CDR3 DNA: TGTGCCAGCAGCGTAGGAGGCGGGATGAACACTGAAGCTTTCTTT
CDR3 protein: CASSVGGGMNTEAFF

D gene: -
J gene: TRBJ2-1
V gene: TRBV18
clone size: -
CDR3 DNA: TGTGCCAGCTCACCAAGTCCTGGAGGGGCCCCAAATGAGCAGTTCTTC
CDR3 protein: CASSPSPGGAPNEQFF

D gene: -
J gene: TRBJ1-3
V gene: TRBV29-1
clone size: many
CDR3 DNA: TGCAGCGCGAGCCCAGGCCAAGGCCCTGGAAACACCATATATTTT
CDR3 protein: CSASPGQGPGNTIYF

D gene: -
J gene: TRBJ1-2
V gene: TRBV14
clone size: -
CDR3 DNA: TGTGCCAGCAGCCAAGGTGCGCCCGCTAACTATGGCTACACCTTC
CDR3 protein: CASSQGAPANYGYTF

D gene: -
J gene: TRBJ2-7
V gene: TRBV28
clone size: -
CDR3 DNA: TGTGCCAGCAGTTCGACCTCCTACGAGCAGTACTTC
CDR3 protein: CASSSTSYEQYF

D gene: TRBD1
J gene: TRBJ2-3
V gene: TRBV24-1
clone size: few
CDR3 DNA: TGTGCCACCAGTGATTTGAGTCCTGACAGGGGTAAAACAGATACGCAGTATTTT
CDR3 protein: CATSDLSPDRGKTDTQYF

D gene: -
J gene: TRBJ2-1
V gene: TRBV20-1
clone size: few
CDR3 DNA: TGCAGTGCTAGAGAGGCCTCCAGCGGCCAATACAATGAGCAGTTCTTC
CDR3 protein: CSAREASSGQYNEQFF

D gene: TRBD1
J gene: TRBJ2-1
V gene: TRBV4-1
clone size: -
CDR3 DNA: TGCGCCAGCAGCCAAGAAGGCCGGACAGGGCGCAATGAGCAGTTCTTC
CDR3 protein: CASSQEGRTGRNEQFF

D gene: -
J gene: TRBJ2-4
V gene: TRBV30
clone size: many
CDR3 DNA: TGTGCCTGGAGTGTAAGGAGCCGCAAAAACATTCAGTACTTC
CDR3 protein: CAWSVRSRKNIQYF

D gene: -
J gene: TRBJ2-5
V gene: TRBV6-2/TRBV6-3
clone size: many
CDR3 DNA: TGTGCCAGCAGTTACTCGAACAGCGTTCGAGAGACCCAGTACTTC
CDR3 protein: CASSYSNSVRETQYF

D gene: -
J gene: TRBJ2-5
V gene: TRBV20-1
clone size: -
CDR3 DNA: TGCAGTGCTAGAGATCCAACCCTAGGGACCCAGTACTTC
CDR3 protein: CSARDPTLGTQYF